The 6 T cell receptor beta chains below all came from one sample that was sequenced in a study of shared clonotypes between healthy human individuals. CD45RO-negative, CCR7-selected cells formed the naive CD8 fraction, which excluded terminally differentiated effector memory CD45RA+ cells. Generated by immunoSEQ multiplex PCR, the TCRdb table keeps only in-frame clones and is missing some. The repertoire holds 2 million or so clones, with roughly 94% as singletons. The material sequenced was naive CD8+ T cells sorted from blood. The receptors were gathered from a man aged 18 to 35 in good health.

The CDR3 sequence is CASSSGLAGEAYNEQFF. In DNA form, the CDR3 reads TGTGCCAGCAGCTCGGGACTAGCGGGAGAGGCTTACAATGAGCAGTTCTTC. The chain carries TRBV7-9 and TRBJ2-1; TRBD2 matches 14 bases. The CDR3 is 17 amino acids. The germline V gene encodes CDR1 SEHNR and CDR2 FQNEAQ (reference sequence). V dropped 4 bases and J dropped 4; count of bases not matched to a gene: 6.

The rearrangement links TRBV10-3 to TRBJ2-7, with no clear D. CDR3 length: 11 residues. Between the trimmed V and J ends, which lost 2 bases and 5 bases, there was a span of 4 bases. Germline-derived CDR1 and CDR2 are ENHRY and SYGVKD. The CDR3, as DNA: TGTGCCATCAGTGAGGGGCACGAGCAGTACTTC. Translating it yields CAISEGHEQYF.

J is TRBJ2-4 and V is TRBV13; D not certain. CDR3 length: 12 amino acids. Germline V gene sequence: CDR1 PRHDT, CDR2 FYEKMQ (reference sequence). V shed 7 bases and J shed 4 bases, with 8 bases lying between them. The DNA for the CDR3 is TGTGCCAGCAAGGGCAGAAAAAACATTCAGTACTTC. It encodes CASKGRKNIQYF.

A remark on this clone: The same CDR3 arises from other DNA sequences in this sample as well. The J gene is TRBJ2-5, the V gene TRBV21-1; no DNA check was done on the table's D call, TRBD1. TRBV21-1 is tagged as a pseudogene. This CDR3 comprises 14 residues. The CDR3 nucleotides read TGTGCCAGTCGGGACAGGGGGCGTGGAGAGACCCAGTACTTC. This sequence encodes CASRDRGRGETQYF.

The rearrangement joins TRBV28 to TRBJ2-3; TRBD2 agrees at 9 bases. With 2 bases clipped from V and 2 bases from J, the junction kept 11 bases outside the gene matches. The CDR3 consists of 18 residues. CDR1 and CDR2 (germline): MDHEN, SYDVKM. CDR3 region: CASSLTALTSGLTDTQYF. The CDR3 DNA reads as TGTGCCAGCAGTTTAACCGCGCTGACTAGCGGACTCACAGATACGCAGTATTTT.

This chain joins TRBV7-9 and TRBJ2-3; 10 bases align to TRBD2. The length of the CDR3 is 19 residues. CDR1 SEHNR and CDR2 FQNEAQ come from the germline V gene (reference sequence). V lost 5 bases and J lost 2; bases outside the gene matches: 16. The CDR3 DNA reads TGTGCCAGCAGCCATCCCCTAGCGGGGGATGTCCGGAACACAGATACGCAGTATTTT. It translates to CASSHPLAGDVRNTDTQYF.